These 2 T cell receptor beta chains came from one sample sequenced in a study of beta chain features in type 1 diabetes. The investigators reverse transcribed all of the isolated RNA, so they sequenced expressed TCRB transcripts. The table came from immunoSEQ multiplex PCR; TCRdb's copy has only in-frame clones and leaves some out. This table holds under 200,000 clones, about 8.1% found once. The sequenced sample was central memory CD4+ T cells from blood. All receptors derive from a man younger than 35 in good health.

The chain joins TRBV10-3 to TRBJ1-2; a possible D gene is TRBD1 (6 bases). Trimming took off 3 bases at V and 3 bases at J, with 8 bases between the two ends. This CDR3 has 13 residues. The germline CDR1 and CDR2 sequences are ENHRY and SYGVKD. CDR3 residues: CAISESGDYGYTF. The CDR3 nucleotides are TGTGCCATCAGTGAATCAGGGGACTATGGCTACACCTTC.

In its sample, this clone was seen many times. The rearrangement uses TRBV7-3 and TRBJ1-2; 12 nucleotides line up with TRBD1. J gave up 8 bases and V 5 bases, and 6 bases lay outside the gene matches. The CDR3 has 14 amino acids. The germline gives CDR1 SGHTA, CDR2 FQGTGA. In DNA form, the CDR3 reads TGTGCCAGCAGCCGGGGGACAGGGGGCGACGGCTACACCTTC. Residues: CASSRGTGGDGYTF. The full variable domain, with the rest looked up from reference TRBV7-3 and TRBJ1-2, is GAGVSQTPSNKVTEKGKYVELRCDPISGHTALYWYRQSLGQGPEFLIYFQGTGAADDSGLPNDRFFAVRPEGSVSTLKIQRTERGDSAVYLCASSRGTGGDGYTFGSGTRLTVV.